This T cell receptor (beta chain) was recorded in a study of T cell responses to AZD1222 COVID-19 vaccine. Study-wide findings and caveats: Baseline seropositivity characterized only six AZD1222 recipients. The donor cohort was predominantly white British with a female majority, and clonal diversity may have been underestimated.

Regarding this clone: Its antigen remains unidentified.

Assay: immunoSEQ multiplex PCR; the TCRdb copy retains only in-frame clones and omits some. Of 120,000 or so clones listed, approximately 90% are singletons. The CDR3 runs 15 residues. Germline V gene data show CDR1 as SGHTA and CDR2 as FQGNSA. Trimming cost V 1 base and J 3 bases, with 11 bases left between them. The J gene is TRBJ2-3, the V gene TRBV7-2, with D perhaps TRBD2 (5 bases). This receptor was obtained from an adult in good health. The material was peripheral blood, obtained on day 0 of AZD1222 vaccination. The CDR3 spells CASSLGGVTTDTQYF. The CDR3 DNA reads as TGTGCCAGCAGCTTAGGGGGAGTGACTACAGATACGCAGTATTTT.